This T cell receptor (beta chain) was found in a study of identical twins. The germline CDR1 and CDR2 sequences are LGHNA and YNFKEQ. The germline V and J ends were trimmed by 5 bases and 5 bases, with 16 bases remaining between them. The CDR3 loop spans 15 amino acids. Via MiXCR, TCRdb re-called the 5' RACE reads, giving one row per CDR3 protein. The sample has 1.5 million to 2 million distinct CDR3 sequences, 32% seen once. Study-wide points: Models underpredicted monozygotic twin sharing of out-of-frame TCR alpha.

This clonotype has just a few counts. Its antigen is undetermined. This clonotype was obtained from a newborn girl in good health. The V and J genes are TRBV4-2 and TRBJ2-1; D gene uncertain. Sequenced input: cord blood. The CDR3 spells CASSYSLAGNNEQFF. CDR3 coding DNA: TGTGCCAGCAGCTACTCCCTGGCTGGGAACAATGAGCAGTTCTTC.